This entry is about one TCR beta chain. It lacks a known antigen. The input lacks base qualities; no much larger clone sits a single base away. This sample's time point label indicates: cycle 2 day 1 (C2D1) of nivolumab. All trial patients had relapsed after autologous stem cell transplantation, with cohorts A, B and C differing in prior brentuximab vedotin exposure. The trial cohort comprised about 60 patients with relapsed/refractory classical Hodgkin lymphoma whose best overall responses were complete response, partial response or progressive disease. Trial patients were treated with single-agent nivolumab in the multi-cohort phase II CheckMate 205 trial. An independent review committee assessed best overall response using the 2007 International Working Group response criteria. PBMCs from the trial were collected at three points: immediately before nivolumab initiation (C1D1), and during therapy at cycle 2 day 1 and cycle 4 day 1. Peripheral blood was collected in 8 mL Vacutainer Cell Preparation Tubes, from which PBMCs were isolated by centrifugation and then cryopreserved.

The Qiagen DNeasy kit was used to extract genomic DNA from unsorted PBMCs and from the negatively selected CD4+ and CD8+ fractions. TCR beta CDR3 regions were amplified by immunoSEQ multiplex PCR using primers annealing to V and J segments. Amplification bias was minimized using a synthetic immune receptor repertoire, and residual bias was removed computationally after sequencing. In the authors' own workflow: Repertoire diversity was quantified as the Shannon entropy index using custom Python scripts. Unsorted, CD4+ and CD8+ repertoires were analyzed separately, except in combined analyses where CD4+ and CD8+ sequences were merged in silico. Clonal expansion was defined as at least a 2-fold frequency increase after treatment relative to C1D1, with a pseudocount of 0.5 for undetected baseline clones. Singleton clones were defined as clones with 0 or 1 copy at C1D1, and non-singleton clones were defined as clones with 2 or more copies. By matching protein sequences in sorted samples from the same patient, clones expanded in unsorted samples were annotated as CD4+, CD8+ or unknown. Wilcoxon tests on paired samples were used to test diversity changes from C1D1 to C4D1. TCRdb holds this immuneACCESS table with in-frame rearrangements only. Some clones are missing; in checked studies, unresolved V genes explain under half, and the rest has no known cause. V, J and clone size reflect that table, while D and trimming were determined from the DNA. The sample profile shows some 93,000 clones; roughly 89% of them were found once. Approximately 11% of the sample comes from the top ten.

The data derive from a study of PD-1 blockade in classical Hodgkin lymphoma (dated by TCRdb to the early 2020s). In the study overall: Nivolumab dosing was 3 mg/kg intravenously every 2 weeks, continuing until either disease progression or unacceptable toxicity. The study used TCR beta sequencing and CyTOF to define a peripheral blood immune signature of response to PD-1 blockade in classical Hodgkin lymphoma.

CDR1 and CDR2, looked up from the germline V gene, are KGHSH and LQKENI. The CDR3 has 13 amino acids, counting the end cysteine and phenylalanine. Of all the DNA, just the CDR3 is kept, 39 bases in frame from base 1. V sheds 6 bases and J sheds 6 bases, leaving 11 bases between their ends. The paper's findings and limits, for the study overall: Baseline TCR diversity was reported to be lower in newly diagnosed patients than in healthy donors and to be lower still in relapsed/refractory patients. The study was limited to a single clinical trial cohort, and causes of repertoire differences, possibly disease activity or prior therapy, remained undefined. By C4D1, a significant rise was seen in CD4+ TCR diversity but not in CD8+ TCR diversity (p=0.0027 vs p=0.16), and the rise was most apparent among complete responders (p=0.02). Baseline diversity similar to that of newly diagnosed patients was observed in trial patients achieving complete response, whereas significantly lower diversity was observed in partial responders and progressors. Patients starting nivolumab less than 1 year after ASCT had lower diversity and were excluded from later analyses to avoid confounding by immune reconstitution.

The chain was built from TRBV18 and TRBJ2-2; 6 matching bases give a weak D call of TRBD2. The clonotype comes from a human donor with classical Hodgkin lymphoma. The material was peripheral blood mononuclear cells (PBMCs), obtained before the second cycle of nivolumab. Here the CDR3 is given as CASSPTRAGELFF. The DNA sequence is as follows: TGTGCCAGCTCGCCGACTAGGGCCGGGGAGCTGTTTTTT.